This TCR beta chain was sequenced during a study of T-cell memory formation after mild COVID-19. The wider study: Largely, the TCR clusters proved donor specific.

Concerning this clonotype: Its cognate antigen is unknown.

Study outcomes and limitations: Memory cells collected pre-infection included some clones that later responded, suggesting cross-reactive memory joined. Clones that contracted from day 15 to 85 were balanced CD4/CD8, while later expanders leaned CD4+.

Germline assignment: CDR1 SNHLY and CDR2 FYNNEI. V was cut by 4 bases and J by 3 bases, with 1 base left in between. The CDR3 is made up of 10 amino acids. TCR alpha and TCR beta cDNA libraries carrying sample barcodes and UMIs were produced by 5'RACE using constant-segment primers. TCRdb independently ran MiXCR on the 5' RACE reads; one entry per CDR3 protein. The sample comprises roughly 560,000 distinct CDR3 sequences, 20% of which are singletons, and 12% rests with the top ten. Material for sequencing was PBMCs or a T cell subset sorted from them (not recorded which). This receptor was obtained from an adult woman who had mild COVID-19 (a few samples of this study predate the infection). Cell type and time point are not known. V and J are TRBV2 and TRBJ2-7, with D hard to call. This CDR3 reads CASSVYEQYF. CDR3 sequence (DNA): TGTGCCAGCAGTGTCTACGAGCAGTACTTC.